These T cell receptor beta chains were read from a single sample in a study of cytomegalovirus exposure and HLA in healthy donors. Here immunoSEQ multiplex PCR was the method, and the copy in TCRdb shows in-frame clones only, minus some. The data show around 140,000 clones, 70% to 80% seen once. Input material: PBMCs. These receptors all come from a female donor in good health and CMV-seropositive. Each CDR3 is given with its conserved first and last residue. D genes are given only for firm matches. Where a row states a size, it is once, few, many or the class of an expanded clone; other rows omit it.

V	D	J	size	DNA	CDR3
TRBV7-3	TRBD1	TRBJ2-5	NA	TGTGCCAGCAGCAAACAGGGGGCGCGGGAGACCCAGTACTTC	CASSKQGARETQYF
TRBV4-1	TRBD2	TRBJ2-2	NA	TGCGCCAGCAGCCAAGTCCTAGCGGGGGGCACCGGGGAGCTGTTTTTT	CASSQVLAGGTGELFF
TRBV13	NA	TRBJ1-5	once	TGTGCCAGCAGCTTGGGGCCTAGCAATCAGCCCCAGCATTTT	CASSLGPSNQPQHF
TRBV29-1	NA	TRBJ2-1	NA	TGCAGCGTTCAATCGAGGGGCACGGGAGCTGGTTACAATGAGCAGTTCTTC	CSVQSRGTGAGYNEQFF
TRBV29-1	TRBD1	TRBJ2-7	NA	TGCAGCGTTGAAGAGAGGACAGGGGGTGAGCAGTACTTC	CSVEERTGGEQYF
TRBV10-3	TRBD1	TRBJ2-3	few	TGTGCCATCAGAGACAGGGGGCGGACAGATACGCAGTATTTT	CAIRDRGRTDTQYF
TRBV5-1	TRBD1	TRBJ2-7	once	TGCGCCAGCAGCCGTGACAGGGGGCTGGACGAGCAGTACTTC	CASSRDRGLDEQYF
TRBV7-9	NA	TRBJ2-7	NA	TGTTCCAGCAGCCCCACCCAGGTCGACTCCTACGAGCAGTACTTC	CSSSPTQVDSYEQYF
TRBV5-1	TRBD1	TRBJ1-6	NA	TGCGCCAGCAGCGCGGGACAGGGGGCTTATAATTCACCCCTCCACTTT	CASSAGQGAYNSPLHF
TRBV30	TRBD1	TRBJ1-2	NA	TGTGCCTGGTCTAACAGGGGATGGGGCTACACCTTC	CAWSNRGWGYTF
TRBV27	NA	TRBJ2-7	NA	TGTGCCAGCAGTTTATCTATCCAGGGCCTACCCTACGAGCAGTACTTC	CASSLSIQGLPYEQYF
TRBV19	NA	TRBJ2-3	NA	TGTGCCAGTAGTATAGGGCTAACTAGGCGTACCAGCACAGATACGCAGTATTTT	CASSIGLTRRTSTDTQYF
TRBV5-1	TRBD1	TRBJ1-2	NA	TGCGCCAGCAGCCAAGGGGGCCGGTATGATGGCTACACCTTC	CASSQGGRYDGYTF
TRBV5-1	TRBD2	TRBJ2-3	NA	TGCGCCAGCAGCTTGGGACTAGCGGGCACAGATACGCAGTATTTT	CASSLGLAGTDTQYF
TRBV5-1	NA	TRBJ2-5	NA	TGCGCCAGCAGCTTCCTACCCACCCCTGAAGAGACCCAGTACTTC	CASSFLPTPEETQYF
TRBV28	TRBD1	TRBJ1-6	NA	TGCGCCAGCAGTGGGGGGACAGGGGGTTCCTATAATTCACCCCTCCACTTT	CASSGGTGGSYNSPLHF
TRBV5-1	NA	TRBJ1-2	NA	TGCGCCAGCAGCTCGGTCCCGCCGGAGACGCTAGGTTTTAACTATGGCTACACCTTC	CASSSVPPETLGFNYGYTF
TRBV30	TRBD1	TRBJ2-2	few	TGTGCCTGGAGTACGGGACAGCCGAACACCGGGGAGCTGTTTTTT	CAWSTGQPNTGELFF
TRBV9	TRBD2	TRBJ2-5	NA	TGTGCCAGCAGCCTTGGACTAGCGGGGTCACAAGAGACCCAGTACTTC	CASSLGLAGSQETQYF
TRBV5-1	TRBD2	TRBJ2-3	NA	TGCGCCAGCAGCTTCCGGGGGGGTTCGACAGATACGCAGTATTTT	CASSFRGGSTDTQYF
TRBV7-3	NA	TRBJ1-1	once	TGTGCCAGCAGCTTAGGGAGTTCGACTGAAGCTTTCTTT	CASSLGSSTEAFF
TRBV9	NA	TRBJ1-1	NA	TGTGCCAGCAGCCCCACTCGGGGAGGGGAGGCTGAAGCTTTCTTT	CASSPTRGGEAEAFF
TRBV28	NA	TRBJ1-5	NA	TGTGCCAGCAGGAAGGGGGGGGCGGAATTCAATCAGCCCCAGCATTTT	CASRKGGAEFNQPQHF
TRBV6-5	TRBD2	TRBJ2-1	NA	TGTGCCAGCAGGAGACTAGCGCGGTACAATGAGCAGTTCTTC	CASRRLARYNEQFF
TRBV30	NA	TRBJ1-1	NA	TGTGCCTGGAGTAGTGGAGTGAACACTGAAGCTTTCTTT	CAWSSGVNTEAFF
TRBV5-6	NA	TRBJ2-5	NA	TGTGCCAGCAGCTTTACGAGGGAAGGAGAGACCCAGTACTTC	CASSFTREGETQYF
TRBV21-1	NA	TRBJ1-1	NA	TGTGCCAGCAGCAAAGCCCCAGGGATCCACGCTGAAGCTTTCTTT	CASSKAPGIHAEAFF